A single sample gave rise to the 7 T cell receptor beta chains below, sequenced in a study of blood T cell repertoires in COVID-19. Some clones are missing from TCRdb's copy, which holds only in-frame ones; the method was immunoSEQ multiplex PCR. This table holds tens of thousands of clones, about 87% found once. The sequenced material came from peripheral blood. Source of these receptors: a human donor in a cohort sampled during active COVID-19.

This rearrangement joins TRBV6-2 or TRBV6-3 to TRBJ2-6; TRBD1 matches at 10 bases. The CDR3 contains 20 residues. V trimming: 6 bases; J trimming: 2 bases; junction bases outside the gene matches: 16. Germline V gives CDR1 MNHEY, CDR2 SVGEGT. In nucleotides, the CDR3 is TGTGCCAGCAGATACACCGACAGGGGGCGCTTTTCTCCTGGGGCCAACGTCCTGACTTTC. Residues: CASRYTDRGRFSPGANVLTF.

The chain links TRBV19 to TRBJ1-1; D gene ambiguous. The CDR3 length is 12 residues. V lost 4 bases and J 10 bases, leaving 13 bases between the germline ends. Germline assignment: CDR1 LNHDA and CDR2 SQIVND (reference sequence). CDR3 DNA: TGTGCCAGTAGTAGCTCGATAGTTGGAGCTTTCTTT. Its protein product is CASSSSIVGAFF.

The V call is TRBV4-3, the J call TRBJ1-1; D gene unclear. V gave up 2 bases and J gave up 4 bases, with 14 bases separating them. This CDR3 comprises 15 residues. Germline CDR1 LGHNA, CDR2 YSLEER. The DNA for the CDR3 is TGCGCCAGCAGCCAATGGGAATCTGGGAGCACTGAAGCTTTCTTT. Translation gives CASSQWESGSTEAFF.

The V gene is TRBV6-4, the J gene TRBJ2-7; possible D gene TRBD2, 5 bases. The length of the CDR3 is 15 residues. Germline V gene data show CDR1 as MRHNA and CDR2 as SNTAGT. Trimming removed 11 bases from V and 5 bases from J, with 25 bases in between. CDR3 nucleotides: TGTGCCTCCGATATGGACTCACCTAACCCCCACGAGCAGTACTTC. It specifies CASDMDSPNPHEQYF.

The chain links TRBV29-1 to TRBJ2-3; D remains unclear. CDR3 size: 12 residues. CDR1 SQVTM and CDR2 ANQGSEA come from the germline V gene. Between the trimmed V and J ends, which lost 2 bases and 1 base, there was a span of 4 bases. Here the CDR3 reads CSVERGTDTQYF. CDR3 coding DNA: TGCAGCGTTGAACGGGGCACAGATACGCAGTATTTT.

In its sample, this clone was seen once. The chain has TRBV7-8 and TRBJ1-5, with TRBD1 as a possible D gene (6 bases). This CDR3 has 14 residues. The V gene's germline CDR1 is SGHVS and CDR2 FQNEAQ. V lost 5 bases to trimming and J lost 3 bases, with 11 bases between them. The CDR3: CASSLTGNNQPQHF. CDR3 in DNA: TGTGCCAGCAGCCTAACAGGGAACAATCAGCCCCAGCATTTT.

The chain couples TRBV5-1 to TRBJ1-1, with 7 bases identical to TRBD1. This CDR3 is 12 amino acids long. Unmatched junction bases numbered 4, after V lost 4 bases and J lost 7 bases. Germline V CDR1 and CDR2: SGHRS, YFSETQ. The chain's CDR3 is CASSPGTVEAFF. DNA of the CDR3: TGCGCCAGCAGCCCTGGGACAGTTGAAGCTTTCTTT. The whole variable domain, remainder taken from reference TRBV5-1 and TRBJ1-1, is KAGVTQTPRYLIKTRGQQVTLSCSPISGHRSVSWYQQTPGQGLQFLFEYFSETQRNKGNFPGRFSGRQFSNSRSEMNVSTLELGDSALYLCASSPGTVEAFFGQGTRLTVV.